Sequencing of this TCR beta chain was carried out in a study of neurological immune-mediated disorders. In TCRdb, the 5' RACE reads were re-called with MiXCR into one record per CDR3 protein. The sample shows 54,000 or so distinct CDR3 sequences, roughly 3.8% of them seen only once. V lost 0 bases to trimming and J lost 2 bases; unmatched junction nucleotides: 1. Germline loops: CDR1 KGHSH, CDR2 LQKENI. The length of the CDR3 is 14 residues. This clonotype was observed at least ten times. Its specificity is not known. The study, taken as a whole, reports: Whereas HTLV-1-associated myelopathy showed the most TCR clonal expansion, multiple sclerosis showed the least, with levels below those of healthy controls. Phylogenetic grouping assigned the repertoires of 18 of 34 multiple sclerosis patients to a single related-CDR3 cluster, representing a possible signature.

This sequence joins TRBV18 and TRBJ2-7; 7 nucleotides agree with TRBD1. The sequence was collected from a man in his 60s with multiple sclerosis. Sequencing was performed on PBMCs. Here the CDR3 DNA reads TGTGCCAGCTCACCACCCCAGGGGGCCTACGAGCAGTACTTC. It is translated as CASSPPQGAYEQYF.